This is a list of T cell receptor beta chains from one sample in a study of OX40 agonist ivuxolimab in advanced cancers. The repertoire was sequenced with immunoSEQ multiplex PCR; TCRdb's copy has only in-frame clones and lacks some. The repertoire has some 49,000 clones, 85% of them found once; the top ten carry about a fifth. Here the sequenced sample was CD4+ or CD8+ T cells sorted from blood, taken in a trial of the OX40 agonist ivuxolimab. These receptors originate from an adult with an advanced solid tumor such as melanoma, head and neck, liver or kidney cancer. Each CDR3 is given with its conserved first and last residue. Fields, in order: clone size, D gene, J gene, V gene, CDR3 DNA, CDR3 protein. A D gene is named only where the DNA matches it firmly. The listing skips clone size in some rows; elsewhere it reads once, few, many or a size class.

NA,TRBD1,TRBJ2-1,TRBV7-9,TGTGCCACAAGGGACAGGGGGTACAATGAGCAGTTCTTC,CATRDRGYNEQFF
NA,NA,TRBJ1-2,TRBV5-6,TGTGCCAGCAGCTTACGTGCGGGGCAGCTCGTCTATGGCTACACCTTC,CASSLRAGQLVYGYTF
NA,TRBD2,TRBJ2-1,TRBV27,TGTGCCAGCAGTCACGGGTTGGGGGGGGAGCAGTTCTTC,CASSHGLGGEQFF
NA,NA,TRBJ1-3,TRBV7-6,TGTGCCAGCAGCTTGGGAGAATTTTCTTATTTT,CASSLGEFSYF
NA,NA,TRBJ2-7,TRBV30,TGTGCCTGGAGTGTAGACAGCTCCTACGAGCAGTACTTC,CAWSVDSSYEQYF
NA,TRBD1,TRBJ1-4,TRBV7-9,TGTGCCAGCAGCCGCGGGACAGGCCGACTATATCCCGAAAAACTGTTTTTT,CASSRGTGRLYPEKLFF
NA,NA,TRBJ2-3,TRBV7-8,TGTGCCAGCAGCGTAGCGTCTCCTAGCACAGATACGCAGTATTTT,CASSVASPSTDTQYF
NA,NA,TRBJ2-7,TRBV14,TGTGCCAGCAGCCCGTCCCCCTACGAGCAGTACTTC,CASSPSPYEQYF
NA,TRBD1,TRBJ1-4,TRBV5-8,TGTGCCAGCAGCCCCAAGGGGGCGGGGATTGAAAAACTGTTTTTT,CASSPKGAGIEKLFF
NA,NA,TRBJ1-1,TRBV23-1,TGCGCCAGCAGTCAGTTCTTCTGGCGTGTCCGGGACACGGAAAAATTTTTTTTGAACACTGAAGCTTTCTTT,CASSQFFWRVRDTEKFFLNTEAFF
NA,NA,TRBJ1-5,TRBV29-1,TGCAGCGTTGAAGATCAGGGTGGCAATCAGCCCCAGCATTTT,CSVEDQGGNQPQHF
NA,NA,TRBJ2-1,TRBV28,TGTGCCAGCAGTCTAGGAAGTTACAATGAGCAGTTCTTC,CASSLGSYNEQFF
NA,NA,TRBJ2-2,TRBV5-5,TGTGCCAGCAGCTTGGAGGCATGGGCCGGGGAGCTGTTTTTT,CASSLEAWAGELFF
once,NA,TRBJ2-2,TRBV15,TGTGCCACCAGCGCGGTGGGCGGAACCTATACCGGGGAGCTGTTTTTT,CATSAVGGTYTGELFF
NA,TRBD1,TRBJ1-2,TRBV11-2,TGTGCCAGCAGTGAGACAGGGGCGGTCGAAGGCTACACCTTC,CASSETGAVEGYTF
once,NA,TRBJ2-1,TRBV7-9,TGTGCCAGCAGTCGGGGGACTTCGCAATACAATGAGCAGTTCTTC,CASSRGTSQYNEQFF
NA,NA,TRBJ2-2,TRBV27,TGTGCCAGCAGTTTTGGAGGATCCGGGGAGCTGTTTTTT,CASSFGGSGELFF
NA,TRBD1,TRBJ1-2,TRBV7-2,TGTGCCAGCAGCTTAGCTCTGACAGGGGACACCTATGGCTACACCTTC,CASSLALTGDTYGYTF
NA,NA,TRBJ2-5,TRBV9,TGTGCCAGCAGCGGAAGGGCGGAAAAAGAGACCCAGTACTTC,CASSGRAEKETQYF
NA,NA,TRBJ2-5,TRBV25-1,TGTGCCAGCAGTGACGGACAGACACAAGAGACCCAGTACTTC,CASSDGQTQETQYF
NA,NA,TRBJ2-3,TRBV5-1,TGCGCCAGCAGCTTGGCGGGGGGCACAGATACGCAGTATTTT,CASSLAGGTDTQYF
once,NA,TRBJ2-1,TRBV15,TGTGCCACTGAGGAGGGAGTAATGAGCTCCTACAATGAGCAGTTCTTC,CATEEGVMSSYNEQFF
few,NA,TRBJ2-1,TRBV9,TGTGCCAGCGCCCCATCGGGACAGCGGGATGAGCAGTTCTTC,CASAPSGQRDEQFF
NA,TRBD1,TRBJ1-1,TRBV11-2,TGTGCCAGCAGCTTAAACAAGAGGACAGGGGTTTCGGTGGTAGCTTTCTTT,CASSLNKRTGVSVVAFF
NA,TRBD2,TRBJ2-3,TRBV13,TGTGCCAGCAGTTCCACTAGCGGTAGCACAGATACGCAGTATTTT,CASSSTSGSTDTQYF
NA,TRBD1,TRBJ2-5,TRBV6-5,TGTGCCAGCAGTTACTCGGACAGGGCGCAAGAGACCCAGTACTTC,CASSYSDRAQETQYF
NA,TRBD1,TRBJ1-2,TRBV5-6,TGTGCCAGCAGCAGGGTCACAGGGGGTGGCTACACCTTC,CASSRVTGGGYTF
NA,TRBD1,TRBJ2-1,TRBV10-3,TGTGCCATCAGCCGACAGGGTCCGTATTACAATGAGCAGTTCTTC,CAISRQGPYYNEQFF
NA,NA,TRBJ2-7,TRBV5-6,TGTGCCAGCAGCTTGGCTCGGGGACCTACCTACGAGCAGTACTTC,CASSLARGPTYEQYF
NA,NA,TRBJ2-1,TRBV7-9,TGTGCCAGCAGCTTTGAGTCCTACGGAAATGAGCAGTTCTTC,CASSFESYGNEQFF
NA,NA,TRBJ1-1,TRBV6-1,TGTGCCAGCAGTGACGGAATTCAGATGAACACTGAAGCTTTCTTT,CASSDGIQMNTEAFF
NA,TRBD2,TRBJ2-5,TRBV7-9,TGTGCCAGCAGCCCCCGAGATAGCGGGGACCAAGAGACCCAGTACTTC,CASSPRDSGDQETQYF
NA,NA,TRBJ2-1,TRBV11-2,TGTGCCAGCAGCCAAAGGAGAGGCTCCTACAATGAGCAGTTCTTC,CASSQRRGSYNEQFF
NA,NA,TRBJ2-3,TRBV27,TGTGCCAGCAGTTCTAGCGCGAGCACAGATACGCAGTATTTT,CASSSSASTDTQYF